This T cell receptor (beta chain) derives from a study of OX40 agonist ivuxolimab in advanced cancers. Study-level information: Head and neck, renal cell, melanoma or hepatocellular carcinoma were the cancers that dose-escalation patients had.

CDR1 SEHNR and CDR2 FQNEAQ come from the germline V gene (reference sequence). After removal of 4 bases from V and 2 bases from J, the junction contained 2 bases not matched to a gene. The CDR3 consists of 14 residues. The data were produced by immunoSEQ multiplex PCR, yet TCRdb's version contains in-frame clones alone and is incomplete. Of approximately 97,000 clones in the sample, about 90% were seen once. The chain carries TRBV7-9 and TRBJ2-7; 10 nucleotides align to TRBD1. The material was CD4+ or CD8+ T cells sorted from blood, obtained in a trial of the OX40 agonist ivuxolimab. The source of this sequence is an adult with an advanced solid tumor such as melanoma, head and neck, liver or kidney cancer. For the CDR3, the DNA is TGTGCCAGCAGCTCGGGACAGGGGACCTACGAGCAGTACTTC. As protein: CASSSGQGTYEQYF.